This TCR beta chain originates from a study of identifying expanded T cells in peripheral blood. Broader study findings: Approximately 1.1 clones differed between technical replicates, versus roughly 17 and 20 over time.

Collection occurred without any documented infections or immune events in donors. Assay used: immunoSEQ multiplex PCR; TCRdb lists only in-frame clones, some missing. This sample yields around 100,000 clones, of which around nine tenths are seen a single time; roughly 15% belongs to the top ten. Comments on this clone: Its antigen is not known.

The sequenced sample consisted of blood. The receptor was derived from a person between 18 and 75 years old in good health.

In DNA, the CDR3 is TGTGCCAGCAGCTTAGCGTCTAGCGGGGGAAAAAACATTCAGTACTTC. Amino acid sequence: CASSLASSGGKNIQYF. The chain joins TRBV7-2 to TRBJ2-4, with 10 bases aligning to TRBD2. V was pared by 0 bases and J by 4 bases, with 3 bases of the junction left unmatched. Germline CDR1 is SGHTA and CDR2 is FQGNSA. The CDR3 is 16 residues long.